This T cell receptor beta chain was captured by sequencing in a study of shared clonotypes between healthy human individuals. Study-wide background: Each donor contributed plates that comprised three CD4 naive, three CD4 memory, two CD8 naive and one CD8 memory.

A CD45RA-negative memory subset and a CD45RA+ naive subset were separated from the CD4+ cells. TCRdb keeps only in-frame clones here, not all; method: immunoSEQ multiplex PCR. The sample shows roughly 1,000,000 clones, more than 75% of them seen only once. The CDR3 runs to 16 residues. V shed 3 bases and J 6 bases; nucleotides not matched to a gene: 10. Germline lookup yields CDR1 SNHLY and CDR2 FYNNEI. Sequencing was carried out using memory CD4+ T cells from PBMCs. Subset denoted: CD45RA-negative fraction. This sequence originates from a man aged 18-30 years in good health. Some clones in this sample may be carry-over from other donors' samples. The rearrangement uses TRBV2 and TRBJ2-3; TRBD1 agrees at 9 bases. In nucleotides, the CDR3 is TGTGCCAGCAGTGAGCCAGGGACAGGGAAGGAGGATACGCAGTATTTT. The encoded protein is CASSEPGTGKEDTQYF.